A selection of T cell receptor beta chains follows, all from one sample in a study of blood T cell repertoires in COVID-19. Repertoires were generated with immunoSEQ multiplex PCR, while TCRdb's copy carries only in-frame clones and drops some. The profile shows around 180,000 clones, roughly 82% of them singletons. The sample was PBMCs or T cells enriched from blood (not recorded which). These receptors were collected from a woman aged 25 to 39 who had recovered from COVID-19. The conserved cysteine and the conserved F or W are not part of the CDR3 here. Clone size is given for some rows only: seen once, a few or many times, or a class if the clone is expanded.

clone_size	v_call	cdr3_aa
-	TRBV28	ASSFTSSAPIKDNEQF
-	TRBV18	ASSLGTGGYGYEQY
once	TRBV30	AQGDYGYT
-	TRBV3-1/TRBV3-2	ASSPPPGLATYEQY
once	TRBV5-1	ASSYGHSSYEQY
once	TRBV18	VSSPGTGAVNEQF
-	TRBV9	ASSVGLAGDEQF
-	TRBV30	AWSVLAGVAVDTQY
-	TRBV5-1	ASSFSGTAYEQY
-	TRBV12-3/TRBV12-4	ASSSGVSYGYT
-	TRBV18	ASSLGGRSQPQH
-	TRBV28	ASSARTGLTEAF
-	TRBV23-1	ASRAPKLF
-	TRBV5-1	ASSRQTGVGETQY
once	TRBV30	AWSALGLAKNTGELF
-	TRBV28	ASSFYRVLNTEAF
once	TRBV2	ARGNSGQGASSYEQY
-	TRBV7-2	ASSLGGGYLQETQY
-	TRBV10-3	AISESTSASSYEQY
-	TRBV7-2	ASSLPGTSRQF
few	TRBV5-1	ASSLVDSNHEQF
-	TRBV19	ASISGTEYTGELF
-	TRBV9	ASSVEGQEEAEAF
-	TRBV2	ASSDRGRELNQPQH
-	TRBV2	ASSPNNEQF
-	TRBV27	ASSPTGGLFNEQF
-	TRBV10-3	AISESEGRSNQPQH
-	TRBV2	ASSGQGARYNEQF
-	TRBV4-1	ASSQVPDIEQY
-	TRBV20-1	SASGLAVSYEQY
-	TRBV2	ASTGDRSNTGELF
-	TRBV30	AWSPFSNYGYT
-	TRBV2	ASSGRTGLAGEQF
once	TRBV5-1	ASSLGGQVYLYGYT
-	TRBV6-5	ASSYSADTTNEKLF
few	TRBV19	ASSHREKNQPQH
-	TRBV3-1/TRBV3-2	ASSQRLAGVGLETQY
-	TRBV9	ASSVRGGDTQY
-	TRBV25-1	ASSGQQGAEAGNTIY
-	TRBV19	ASSTGARTDTQY
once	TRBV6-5	ASSYSAGDRAYEQY
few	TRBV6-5	ASSRQGDTYEQY
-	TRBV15	ATSSPNTGELF
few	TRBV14	ASSGPTSGSYEQY
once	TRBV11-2	ASSLAGLLHEQF
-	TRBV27	ASRAGGLNTEAF
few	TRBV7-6	ASRYGTSPKPPLLPTSYEQY
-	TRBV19	ASSISFNRYEQY
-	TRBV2	ASTHAGTSDEQF
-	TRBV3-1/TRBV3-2	ASSQGNRGMDTGELF
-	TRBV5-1	ASSLVGGDEQF
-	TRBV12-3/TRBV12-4	ASSGLGLDTQY